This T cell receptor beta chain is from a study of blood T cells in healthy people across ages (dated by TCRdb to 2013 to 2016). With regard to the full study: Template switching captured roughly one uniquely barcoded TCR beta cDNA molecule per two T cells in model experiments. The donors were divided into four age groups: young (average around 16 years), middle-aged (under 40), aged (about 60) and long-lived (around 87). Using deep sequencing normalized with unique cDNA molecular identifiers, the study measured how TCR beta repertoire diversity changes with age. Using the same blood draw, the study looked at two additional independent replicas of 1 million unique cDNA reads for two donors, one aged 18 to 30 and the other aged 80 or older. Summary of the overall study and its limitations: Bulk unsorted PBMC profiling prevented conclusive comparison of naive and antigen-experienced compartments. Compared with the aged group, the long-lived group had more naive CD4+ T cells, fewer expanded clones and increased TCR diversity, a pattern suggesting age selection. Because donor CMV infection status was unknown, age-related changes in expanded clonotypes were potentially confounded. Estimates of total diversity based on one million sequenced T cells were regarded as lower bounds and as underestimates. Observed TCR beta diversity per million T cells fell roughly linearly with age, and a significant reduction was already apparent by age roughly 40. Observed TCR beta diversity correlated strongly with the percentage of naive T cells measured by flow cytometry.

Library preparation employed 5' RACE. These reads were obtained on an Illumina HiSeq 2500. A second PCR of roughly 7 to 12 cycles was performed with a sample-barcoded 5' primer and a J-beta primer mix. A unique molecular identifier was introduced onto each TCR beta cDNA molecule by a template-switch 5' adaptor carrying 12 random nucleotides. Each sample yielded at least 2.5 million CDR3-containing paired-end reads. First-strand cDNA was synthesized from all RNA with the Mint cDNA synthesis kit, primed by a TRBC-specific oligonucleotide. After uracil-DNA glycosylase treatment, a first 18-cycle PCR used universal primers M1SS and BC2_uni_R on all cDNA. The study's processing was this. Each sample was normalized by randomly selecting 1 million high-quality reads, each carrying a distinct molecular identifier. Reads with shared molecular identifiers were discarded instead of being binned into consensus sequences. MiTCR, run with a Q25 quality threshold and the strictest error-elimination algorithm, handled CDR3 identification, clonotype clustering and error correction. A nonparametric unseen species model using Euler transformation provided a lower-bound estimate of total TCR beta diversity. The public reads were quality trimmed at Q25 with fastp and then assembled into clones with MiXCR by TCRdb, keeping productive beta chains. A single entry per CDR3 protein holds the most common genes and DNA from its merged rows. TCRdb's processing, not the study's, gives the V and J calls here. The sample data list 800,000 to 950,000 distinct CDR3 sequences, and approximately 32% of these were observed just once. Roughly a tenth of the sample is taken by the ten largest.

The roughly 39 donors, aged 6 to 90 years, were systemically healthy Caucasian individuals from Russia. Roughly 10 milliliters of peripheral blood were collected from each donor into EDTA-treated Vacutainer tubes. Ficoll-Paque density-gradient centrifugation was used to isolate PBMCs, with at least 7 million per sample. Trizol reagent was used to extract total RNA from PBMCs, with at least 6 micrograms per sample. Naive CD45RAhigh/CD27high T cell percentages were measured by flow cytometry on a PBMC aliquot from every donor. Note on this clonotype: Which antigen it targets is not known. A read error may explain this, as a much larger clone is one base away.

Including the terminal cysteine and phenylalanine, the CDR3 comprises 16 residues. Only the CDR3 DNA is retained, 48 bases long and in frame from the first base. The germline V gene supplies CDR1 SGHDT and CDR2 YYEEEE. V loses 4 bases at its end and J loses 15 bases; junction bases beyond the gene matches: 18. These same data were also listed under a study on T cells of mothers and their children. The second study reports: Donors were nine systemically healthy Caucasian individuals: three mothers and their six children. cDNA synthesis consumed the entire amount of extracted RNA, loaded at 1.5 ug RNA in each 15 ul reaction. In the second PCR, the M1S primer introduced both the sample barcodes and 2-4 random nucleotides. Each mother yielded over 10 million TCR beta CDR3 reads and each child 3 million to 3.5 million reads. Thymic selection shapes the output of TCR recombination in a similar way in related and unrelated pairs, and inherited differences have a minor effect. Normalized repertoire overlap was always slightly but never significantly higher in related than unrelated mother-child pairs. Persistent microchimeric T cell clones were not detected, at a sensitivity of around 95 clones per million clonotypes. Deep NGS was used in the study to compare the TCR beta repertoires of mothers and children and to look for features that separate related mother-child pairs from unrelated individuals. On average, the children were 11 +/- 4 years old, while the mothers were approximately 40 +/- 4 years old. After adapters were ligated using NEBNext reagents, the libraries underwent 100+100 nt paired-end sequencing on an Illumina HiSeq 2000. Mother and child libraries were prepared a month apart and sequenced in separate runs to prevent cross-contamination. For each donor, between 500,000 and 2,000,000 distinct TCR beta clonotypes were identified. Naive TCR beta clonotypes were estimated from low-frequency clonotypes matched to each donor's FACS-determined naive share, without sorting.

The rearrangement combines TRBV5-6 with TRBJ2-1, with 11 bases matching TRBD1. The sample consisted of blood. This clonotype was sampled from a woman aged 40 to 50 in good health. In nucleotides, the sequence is TGTGCCAGCAGCCGAGGACAGGGGGCCTTAACTGAGGATAGGTTCTTC. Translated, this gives CASSRGQGALTEDRFF.